The clone carrying this T cell receptor beta chain was observed a single time. Antigen unknown. This specimen comes from a study of T-cell memory formation after mild COVID-19. On the study more broadly: Largely donor-specific sequence clusters came from a couple of donors.

Overall study results and limits: Most CD4+ clones that shrank were in CM and EM, while CD8+ ones turned up in EMRA. Clones that contracted from day 15 to 85 were balanced CD4/CD8, while later expanders leaned CD4+. Pre-infection memory harbored some responding clones, suggesting cross-reactive memory joined.

MiXCR, run by TCRdb on the 5' RACE reads, gives a single entry per CDR3 protein. Among fewer than 700,000 distinct CDR3 sequences listed, about 22% were seen once. The CDR3 runs 14 residues. Trimming took 5 bases from V and 3 from J; bases not matched to a gene: 7. Germline CDR1 SGHTA, CDR2 FQGNSA. The material sequenced was PBMCs or a T cell subset sorted from them (not recorded which). This sequence joins TRBV7-2 and TRBJ2-7, with TRBD1 matching over 7 bases. The sequence was obtained from an adult woman who had mild COVID-19 (a few samples of this study predate the infection). Cell type and time point are not known. Here the CDR3 reads CASSPSGTVYEQYF. The CDR3 nucleotides read TGTGCCAGCAGCCCGTCCGGGACAGTCTACGAGCAGTACTTC.